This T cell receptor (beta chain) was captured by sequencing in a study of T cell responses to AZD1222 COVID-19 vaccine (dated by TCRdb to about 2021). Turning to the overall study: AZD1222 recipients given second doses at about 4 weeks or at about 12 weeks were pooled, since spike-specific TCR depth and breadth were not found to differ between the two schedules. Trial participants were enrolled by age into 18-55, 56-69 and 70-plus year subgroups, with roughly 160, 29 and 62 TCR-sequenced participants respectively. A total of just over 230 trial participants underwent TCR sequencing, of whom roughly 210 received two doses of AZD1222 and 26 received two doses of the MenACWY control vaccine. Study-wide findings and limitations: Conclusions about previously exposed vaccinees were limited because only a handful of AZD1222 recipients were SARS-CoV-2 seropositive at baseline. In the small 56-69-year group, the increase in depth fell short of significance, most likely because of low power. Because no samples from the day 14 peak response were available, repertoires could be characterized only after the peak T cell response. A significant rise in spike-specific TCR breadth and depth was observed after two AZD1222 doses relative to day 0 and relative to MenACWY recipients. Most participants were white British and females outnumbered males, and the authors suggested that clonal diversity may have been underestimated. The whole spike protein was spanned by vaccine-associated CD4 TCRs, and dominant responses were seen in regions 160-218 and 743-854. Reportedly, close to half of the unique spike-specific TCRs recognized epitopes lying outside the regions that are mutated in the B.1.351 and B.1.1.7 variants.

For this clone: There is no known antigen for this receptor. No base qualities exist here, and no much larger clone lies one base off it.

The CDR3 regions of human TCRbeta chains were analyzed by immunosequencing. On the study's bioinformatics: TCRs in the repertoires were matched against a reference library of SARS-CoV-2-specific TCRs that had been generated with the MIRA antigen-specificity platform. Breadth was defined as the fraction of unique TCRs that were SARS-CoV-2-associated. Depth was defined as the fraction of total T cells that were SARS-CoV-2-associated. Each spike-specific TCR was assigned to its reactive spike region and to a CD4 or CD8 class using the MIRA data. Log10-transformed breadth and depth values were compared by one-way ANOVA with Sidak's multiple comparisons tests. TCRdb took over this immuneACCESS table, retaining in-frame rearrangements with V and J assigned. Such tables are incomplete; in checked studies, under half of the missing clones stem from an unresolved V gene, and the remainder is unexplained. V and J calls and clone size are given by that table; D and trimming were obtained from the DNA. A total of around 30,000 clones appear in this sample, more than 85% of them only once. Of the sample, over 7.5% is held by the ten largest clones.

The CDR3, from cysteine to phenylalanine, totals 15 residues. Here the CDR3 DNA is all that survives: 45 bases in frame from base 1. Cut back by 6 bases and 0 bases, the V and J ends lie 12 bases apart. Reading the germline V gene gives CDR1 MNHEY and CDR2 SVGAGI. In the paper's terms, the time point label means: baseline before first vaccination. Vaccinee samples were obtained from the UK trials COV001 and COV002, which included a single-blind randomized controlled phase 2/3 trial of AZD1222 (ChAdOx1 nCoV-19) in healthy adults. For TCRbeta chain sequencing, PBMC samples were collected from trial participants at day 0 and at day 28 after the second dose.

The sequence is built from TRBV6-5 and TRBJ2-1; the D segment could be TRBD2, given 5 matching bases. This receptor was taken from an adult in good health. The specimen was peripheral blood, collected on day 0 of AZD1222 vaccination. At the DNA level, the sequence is TGTGCCAGCAGAGGACTGTTGACCTCCTACAATGAGCAGTTCTTC. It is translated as CASRGLLTSYNEQFF.